One T cell receptor beta chain is described in this entry. The target antigen is unknown. The V and J ends lost 3 bases and 4 bases, in that order; junction bases with no gene match: 4. The CDR3 contains 14 residues. Germline V lookup: CDR1 SGHRS, CDR2 YFSETQ. These data belong to a study of T-cell reconstitution after alpha-beta-depleted transplantation in children. General study points: Some patients' high day-60 TCRbeta diversity was traced to surviving recipient T cells and thymic progenitors. Newly produced T cells mostly provided counts and TCRbeta diversity after one year, as hyperexpanded clones declined. There were reportedly several hundred expanded graft clones from which alpha-beta T cells came about two months after transplant.

Unique molecular identifiers tagged the TCRbeta library. Via MiXCR, TCRdb re-called the PCR reads, giving one row per CDR3 protein. Of approximately 190,000 distinct CDR3 sequences listed, 7.5% to 9.5% are singletons. This sequence was found in a male patient between 2 and 10 years old who had a stem cell transplant for acute myeloid leukemia, so the T cells may come from the graft donor. This sample comprised PBMCs, mostly from graft donor cells, obtained 360 days after TCRalphabeta/CD19-depleted stem cell transplant. This chain joins TRBV5-1 and TRBJ1-2, with TRBD1 matching over 9 bases. CDR3 in amino acids: CASSSDRGAYGYTF. The CDR3 DNA sequence: TGCGCCAGCAGCTCGGACAGGGGAGCCTATGGCTACACCTTC. The entire variable domain, with the rest obtained from reference TRBV5-1 and TRBJ1-2, is as follows: KAGVTQTPRYLIKTRGQQVTLSCSPISGHRSVSWYQQTPGQGLQFLFEYFSETQRNKGNFPGRFSGRQFSNSRSEMNVSTLELGDSALYLCASSSDRGAYGYTFGSGTRLTVV.